This TCR beta chain was captured in a study of blood T cell repertoires in COVID-19. Looking at the study overall: PBMCs, B-cell-depleted T cells, or T cells were the source of the cDNA or gDNA that made up the material.

Assay used: immunoSEQ multiplex PCR; TCRdb lists only in-frame clones, some missing. The sample includes approximately 70,000 clones, around 88% seen only once; the top ten take 6.4%. With V trimmed by 3 bases and J by 4 bases, 3 bases remained unmatched. Germline CDR1 reads MGHRA; CDR2 reads YSYEKL. The CDR3 has 14 amino acids. This clonotype was obtained from a woman between 65 and 79 years old with acute or convalescent COVID-19. The chain carries TRBV4-1 and TRBJ2-1, with TRBD2 matching 7 bases. Sequencing used peripheral blood. CDR3 sequence: CASSHPGLYNEQFF. The CDR3 bases are TGCGCCAGCAGCCACCCGGGACTATACAATGAGCAGTTCTTC.